These T cell receptor beta chains were read from a single sample in a study of T-cell memory formation after mild COVID-19. One entry per CDR3 protein, called by TCRdb with MiXCR from the 5' RACE reads. The sample has 85,000 to 120,000 distinct CDR3 sequences; approximately 17% are singletons. Material for sequencing was PBMCs or a T cell subset sorted from them (not recorded which). These receptors all come from an adult woman who had mild COVID-19 (a few samples of this study predate the infection). Cell type and time point are not known. Both conserved end residues are part of each CDR3. The order of the fields is V gene, D gene, J gene, CDR3 length, clone size, CDR3 DNA, CDR3 protein. The D gene is left open where the match is weak. Clone sizes are given selectively: once, few, many, or a class where the clone is expanded.

>TRBV6-5|-|TRBJ2-7|12|-
TGTGCCAGCAGTTCCGGCGCCTACGAGCAGTACTTC
CASSSGAYEQYF
>TRBV20-1|-|TRBJ2-2|13|few
TGCAGTGCTAGTTCGTCGGACACCGGGGAGCTGTTTTTT
CSASSSDTGELFF
>TRBV5-1|-|TRBJ2-3|15|few
TGCGCCAGCAGCTTGAACGGGGAGATCACAGATACGCAGTATTTT
CASSLNGEITDTQYF
>TRBV29-1|-|TRBJ1-1|11|few
TGCAGCGTTGAAACAAACACTGAAGCTTTCTTT
CSVETNTEAFF
>TRBV5-1|-|TRBJ2-2|12|-
TGCGCCAGCAATGGGGACAACGGGGAGCTGTTTTTT
CASNGDNGELFF
>TRBV12-3/TRBV12-4|-|TRBJ2-1|15|few
TGTGCCAGCAGAGGAACGGCCCGGGGTTTCAATGAGCAGTTCTTC
CASRGTARGFNEQFF
>TRBV4-1|TRBD1|TRBJ1-6|15|few
TGCGCCAGCAGCCGGGCGGGACAGGCATCTTCACCCCTCCACTTT
CASSRAGQASSPLHF
>TRBV12-3/TRBV12-4|-|TRBJ2-3|12|many
TGTGCCAGCAGTCCTGCAGGGGATACGCAGTATTTT
CASSPAGDTQYF
>TRBV24-1|-|TRBJ2-1|14|-
TGTGCCACCAGTGAGGGACGGTCCTACAATGAGCAGTTCTTC
CATSEGRSYNEQFF
>TRBV12-3/TRBV12-4|-|TRBJ2-2|11|-
TGTGCCAGCAACGCCGCCGGGGAGCTGTTTTTT
CASNAAGELFF
>TRBV6-1|-|TRBJ2-5|16|many
TGTGCCAGCAGTGTGAAGGTAGTCCTCCCACAAGAGACCCAGTACTTC
CASSVKVVLPQETQYF
>TRBV9|-|TRBJ1-1|11|few
TGTGCCAGCAGCACAGGGACTGAAGCTTTCTTT
CASSTGTEAFF
>TRBV7-3|-|TRBJ2-1|15|-
TGTGCCAGCAGCCTCGTACCCACAGGGTCCAATGAGCAGTTCTTC
CASSLVPTGSNEQFF
>TRBV7-9|-|TRBJ2-7|14|few
TGTGCCAGCAGCTTAGTTGAGAGCTCCTACGAGCAGTACTTC
CASSLVESSYEQYF
>TRBV7-9|-|TRBJ2-1|13|-
TGTGCCAGCAGACGTGCGGGGGCGGATGAGCAGTTCTTC
CASRRAGADEQFF